Listed below are T cell receptor beta chains from one sample, sequenced in a study of T cell responses to AZD1222 COVID-19 vaccine. Some clones are missing from TCRdb's copy, which holds only in-frame ones; the method was immunoSEQ multiplex PCR. The table has roughly 60,000 clones, roughly 80% seen once. The specimen comprised peripheral blood, sampled 28 days after the second AZD1222 dose. The receptors come from an adult who received the AZD1222 COVID-19 vaccine. Both conserved end residues are part of each CDR3. A D gene is named only where the DNA matches it firmly. The size of a clone is reported for some rows only, either as once, few or many, or as a class for expanded clones.

clone size,D gene,V gene,J gene,CDR3 DNA,CDR3 protein
few,-,TRBV18,TRBJ1-1,TGTGCCAGCCAGAAACCCATGAACACTGAAGCTTTCTTT,CASQKPMNTEAFF
-,-,TRBV5-8,TRBJ2-1,TGTGCCAGCAGGTGGCGGTATGGCTCAGTTCAGGATGAGCAGTTCTTC,CASRWRYGSVQDEQFF
-,TRBD2,TRBV18,TRBJ2-3,TGTGCCAGCTCACCTACGCGGGGGGGCCTAGATACGCAGTATTTT,CASSPTRGGLDTQYF
-,-,TRBV6-6,TRBJ1-1,TGTGCCAGCAGTAGGCAGGGAGCGAACACTGAAGCTTTCTTT,CASSRQGANTEAFF
-,-,TRBV5-1,TRBJ2-7,TGCGCCAGCAGCGCTACAGGGTCCCCCTACGAGCAGTACTTC,CASSATGSPYEQYF
-,TRBD1,TRBV10-2,TRBJ2-7,TGCGCCAGCAGAGTACAGGGGTACGAGCAGTACTTC,CASRVQGYEQYF
-,-,TRBV29-1,TRBJ2-7,TGCAGCGTTGCGACAAGGAGGGGGATCTACGAGCAGTACTTC,CSVATRRGIYEQYF
-,TRBD1,TRBV27,TRBJ1-2,TGTGCCAGCAGTTTCGCGGCGACAGGGGTTAACTATGGCTACACCTTC,CASSFAATGVNYGYTF
-,-,TRBV2,TRBJ2-7,TGTGCCAGCAATGTCGTCAGAAATTCCTACGAGCAGTACTTC,CASNVVRNSYEQYF
-,-,TRBV10-3,TRBJ1-3,TGTGCCATCAGTGAAGGACCGATCTCTGGAAACACCATATATTTT,CAISEGPISGNTIYF
-,-,TRBV10-3,TRBJ2-2,TGTGCCATCAAGGACAGCGGCACCGGGGAGCTGTTTTTT,CAIKDSGTGELFF
-,-,TRBV12-3/TRBV12-4,TRBJ1-1,TGTGCCAGCACCGGAGGGACTGAAGCTTTCTTT,CASTGGTEAFF
-,-,TRBV19,TRBJ2-7,TGTGCCAGTAGTATAACGGGGCCGTCCTACGAGCAGTACTTC,CASSITGPSYEQYF
few,-,TRBV20-1,TRBJ1-2,TGCAGTGCCGCCCTCGGTACAGACTACACCTTC,CSAALGTDYTF
-,TRBD2,TRBV11-2,TRBJ2-1,TGTGCCAGCAGTTACCCCAGTGGGGGGGTTAAAGAGCAGTTCTTC,CASSYPSGGVKEQFF
once,-,TRBV13,TRBJ2-4,TGTGCCAGCCTGCGGCGCGGGGCAGAAAAGCATTCATACTTC,CASLRRGAEKHSYF
-,-,TRBV7-2,TRBJ1-2,TGTGCCAGCAGCTTAGCGAGCGGGGAGGCAGTATTCGTTGGTGGCTACACCTTC,CASSLASGEAVFVGGYTF
-,-,TRBV9,TRBJ2-7,TGTGCCAGCAGCGTAGGGTCGGCGGGCTACGAGCAGTACTTC,CASSVGSAGYEQYF
-,-,TRBV6-1,TRBJ1-2,TGTGCCAGCAGTGTCCGACAGGCTCGGGAAGGGTTTGGCTACACCTTC,CASSVRQAREGFGYTF
-,TRBD2,TRBV6-5,TRBJ2-3,TGTGCCAGCAGTTATGGGGGGGGCACAGATACGCAGTATTTT,CASSYGGGTDTQYF
-,TRBD1,TRBV28,TRBJ1-1,TGTGCCAGCAGTTTACCCTCCCTGACAGGGAAAGGGGGAAACACTGAAGCTTTCTTT,CASSLPSLTGKGGNTEAFF
-,-,TRBV7-2,TRBJ2-7,TGTGCCAGCAGCTTATTTGGCCAGGCCGGGTCCGAGCAGTACTTC,CASSLFGQAGSEQYF
-,-,TRBV3-1/TRBV3-2,TRBJ1-1,TGTGCCAGCAGTCGCGTACTGGGTGGTAACACTGAAGCTTTCTTT,CASSRVLGGNTEAFF
-,-,TRBV27,TRBJ2-3,TGTGCCAGCAAAGTACTGGCATGGGACAGCACAGATACGCAGTATTTT,CASKVLAWDSTDTQYF
-,-,TRBV19,TRBJ1-4,TGTGCCAGTAGTATTGGGCTTAATGAAAAACTGTTTTTT,CASSIGLNEKLFF
once,-,TRBV21-1,TRBJ1-3,TGTGCCAGCAGCCCGCGGGGGGACAGGGGAGATCCCCGGTCTGGAAACACCATATATTTT,CASSPRGDRGDPRSGNTIYF
few,TRBD1,TRBV24-1,TRBJ2-1,TGTGCCACCAGTGGGGACAGGGAACTGTCCTACAATGAGCAGTTCTTC,CATSGDRELSYNEQFF
-,TRBD1,TRBV4-1,TRBJ2-5,TGCGCCAGCAGCCATCCGGGACAGGCCTTAGAAGAGACCCAGTACTTC,CASSHPGQALEETQYF
-,-,TRBV19,TRBJ2-7,TGTGCCAGTAATGAGGGACATCCGGGCTACGAGCAGTACTTC,CASNEGHPGYEQYF
-,TRBD2,TRBV2,TRBJ2-7,TGTGCCAGCAGTGTCCGGGGGGGCGACGGCGAGCAGTACTTC,CASSVRGGDGEQYF
-,-,TRBV19,TRBJ2-1,TGTGCCAGTAGTATAGTAGGGGCGAGCCTCGGGTACAATGAGCAGTTCTTC,CASSIVGASLGYNEQFF
-,-,TRBV14,TRBJ1-1,TGTGCCAGCAGCCCGGGGCGCCAGACTGAAGCTTTCTTT,CASSPGRQTEAFF
-,-,TRBV11-3,TRBJ2-1,TGTGCCAGCAGCTTAGGCGATTCGGAGGGCCCCTACAATGAGCAGTTCTTC,CASSLGDSEGPYNEQFF
-,-,TRBV19,TRBJ2-1,TGTGCCAGTAGTTGGTCCGGAGGGGGGCAGTTCTTC,CASSWSGGGQFF
-,-,TRBV11-2,TRBJ1-2,TGTGCCAGCAGGGCCCCGGGTGATGGCTACACCTTC,CASRAPGDGYTF
-,-,TRBV27,TRBJ2-1,TGTGCCAGCAGTTCCCCTCTAGGGACCAATGAGCAGTTCTTC,CASSSPLGTNEQFF
-,TRBD1,TRBV3-1/TRBV3-2,TRBJ1-1,TGTGCCAGTACAGGGGGCGCTTGGACTGAAGCTTTCTTT,CASTGGAWTEAFF
-,TRBD1,TRBV11-2,TRBJ2-3,TGTGCCAGCAGCCTCGGACAGGGCTTCGGAGATACGCAGTATTTT,CASSLGQGFGDTQYF
-,-,TRBV25-1,TRBJ1-1,TGTGCCAGCAGTGAGGCGAGGGATTGGGACACTGAAGCTTTCTTT,CASSEARDWDTEAFF
-,TRBD1,TRBV27,TRBJ2-2,TGTGCCAGCAGTTTAAGAGGGGGCGGGCCGGCGTCCGGGGAGCTGTTTTTT,CASSLRGGGPASGELFF